These 20 T cell receptor beta chains came from one sample sequenced in a study of T cell responses to AZD1222 COVID-19 vaccine. The data were produced by immunoSEQ multiplex PCR, yet TCRdb's version contains in-frame clones alone and is incomplete. The data contain about 93,000 clones, around 92% of them seen just once; the ten biggest clones take up around 2.8%. The sample was peripheral blood, taken on day 0 of MenACWY control vaccination. The receptors stem from an adult in good health.

The V and J genes are TRBV7-9 and TRBJ2-5, with 7 bases matching TRBD2. This CDR3 contains 15 residues. Per germline, CDR1 SEHNR and CDR2 FQNEAQ (reference sequence). V gave up 4 bases and J gave up 4 bases; unmatched junction bases: 9. In nucleotides, the CDR3 is TGTGCCAGCAGCTCGGGGGGTAGGGGTTCAGAGACCCAGTACTTC. Its protein is CASSSGGRGSETQYF.

CDR3 amino acids: CASSPSQALNTEAFF. The CDR3 nucleotides are TGTGCCAGTAGTCCGAGTCAGGCTCTGAACACTGAAGCTTTCTTT. The rearrangement links TRBV19 to TRBJ1-1; the D is unclear. Trimming took 5 bases from V and 0 from J, leaving 13 bases between them. From germline, CDR1 is LNHDA and CDR2 SQIVND (reference sequence). The CDR3 extends over 15 amino acids.

The J gene is TRBJ1-2, the V gene TRBV5-1; TRBD1 aligns across 7 bases. In germline, CDR1 is SGHRS, CDR2 YFSETQ. With 0 bases clipped from V and 4 bases from J, the junction kept 3 bases outside the gene matches. This CDR3 contains 14 residues. CDR3: CASSLAQGGYGYTF. CDR3 bases: TGCGCCAGCAGCTTGGCTCAGGGGGGCTATGGCTACACCTTC.

The chain joins TRBV4-3 to TRBJ1-2, with D possibly TRBD1 on 5 matching bases. Germline assignment: CDR1 LGHNA and CDR2 YSLEER. The CDR3 sequence is 12 residues long. V was cut by 5 bases and J by 6 bases, with 10 bases left in between. CDR3 residues: CASSYGTDGYTF. In DNA form, the CDR3 reads TGCGCCAGCAGCTACGGGACCGATGGCTACACCTTC.

The chain employs TRBV27 and TRBJ2-3, with D perhaps matching TRBD1 (7 bases). The CDR3 totals 14 residues. Trimming took 5 bases from V and 2 from J, leaving 11 bases between them. Germline lookup yields CDR1 MNHEY and CDR2 SMNVEV (reference sequence). This chain's CDR3 is CASSRQGLTDTQYF. Here the CDR3 DNA reads TGTGCCAGCAGTCGACAGGGACTCACAGATACGCAGTATTTT.

The chain employs TRBV29-1 and TRBJ1-1; D may be TRBD1 (5 bases). The CDR3 extends over 14 amino acids. Germline V gene sequence: CDR1 SQVTM, CDR2 ANQGSEA. Trimming left V 2 bases short and J 4 bases short, with 14 bases between. The CDR3 bases are TGCAGCGTTGAACTTAGAGGGGTGGGCACTGAAGCTTTCTTT. It translates to CSVELRGVGTEAFF.

The V gene is TRBV4-1, the J gene TRBJ1-5; the match to TRBD1 covers 9 bases. The CDR3 runs 16 residues. Per germline, CDR1 MGHRA and CDR2 YSYEKL. V dropped 3 bases and J dropped 7; count of bases not matched to a gene: 10. CDR3 amino acids: CASSQQPGQGYQPQHF. CDR3 in DNA: TGCGCCAGCAGCCAGCAACCGGGACAGGGCTACCAGCCCCAGCATTTT.

The chain carries TRBV7-2 and TRBJ2-7; tentative D call: TRBD1 (5 bases). CDR3 length: 15 residues. With 2 bases removed from V and 0 bases from J, the gap between germline ends came to 11 bases. The germline gives CDR1 SGHTA, CDR2 FQGNSA. This chain's CDR3 is CASSLSPGNSYEQYF. The DNA of the CDR3 is TGTGCCAGCAGCTTATCGCCAGGGAACTCCTACGAGCAGTACTTC.

The J gene is TRBJ2-2, the V gene TRBV28, with TRBD2 matching over 9 bases. Germline-derived CDR1 and CDR2 are MDHEN and SYDVKM. V shed 3 bases, J shed 3 bases, and the junction held 5 bases outside the gene matches. This CDR3 is 16 amino acids long. The CDR3 DNA reads as TGTGCCAGCAGTTTCAACAGACTAGCGGACACCGGGGAGCTGTTTTTT. Protein product: CASSFNRLADTGELFF.

This sequence joins TRBV4-1 and TRBJ1-1; 7 bases fit TRBD1. V trimming: 3 bases; J trimming: 6 bases; junction bases outside the gene matches: 10. Looked up from germline, CDR1 is MGHRA and CDR2 is YSYEKL. The CDR3 length is 15 residues. The CDR3 loop reads CASSHLVDREAEAFF. CDR3 coding DNA: TGCGCCAGCAGCCACCTAGTCGACAGGGAGGCTGAAGCTTTCTTT.

The V call is TRBV13, the J call TRBJ1-5; D not resolved. The V gene's germline CDR1 is PRHDT and CDR2 FYEKMQ (reference sequence). The CDR3 covers 13 residues. V dropped 1 base and J dropped 4 bases, with 5 bases sitting between them. CDR3 in DNA: TGTGCCAGCAGCTTAGCCAGAAATCAGCCCCAGCATTTT. Amino acid sequence: CASSLARNQPQHF.

V is TRBV6-5 and J is TRBJ1-4; tentatively, D is TRBD1 (5 bases). CDR3 size: 14 residues. Trimming took 6 bases from V and 11 from J, leaving 19 bases between them. Germline assignment: CDR1 MNHEY and CDR2 SVGAGI. CDR3 region: CASRPGVIVEKLFF. CDR3 in DNA: TGTGCCAGCAGACCGGGGGTTATAGTGGAGAAACTGTTTTTT.

The J gene is TRBJ1-5, the V gene TRBV5-1; 7 bases agree with TRBD1. The germline gives CDR1 SGHRS, CDR2 YFSETQ. V lost 4 bases, J lost 6 bases, and 7 bases stayed unmatched. CDR3 length: 14 residues. The chain's CDR3 is CASSGGDSSQPQHF. The CDR3 DNA reads as TGCGCCAGCAGCGGGGGGGACAGCTCTCAGCCCCAGCATTTT.

The chain carries TRBV5-4 and TRBJ2-2, with 9 bases matching TRBD2. The CDR3 has 15 residues. V lost 4 bases, J lost 5 bases, and 6 bases stayed unmatched. Germline V gene lookup returns CDR1 SGHNT and CDR2 YYREEE (reference sequence). The CDR3 nucleotides read TGTGCCAGCAGCCCGCGGGAGGGCGGGACCGGGGAGCTGTTTTTT. Protein: CASSPREGGTGELFF.

This clone was counted between two and nine times. The gene calls are TRBV25-1 and TRBJ1-2; the D gene is possibly TRBD1 (5 bases). The CDR3 has 14 residues. Germline lookup yields CDR1 MGHDK and CDR2 SYGVNS. Trimming pared 7 bases from V and 8 bases from J, leaving 20 bases between. The CDR3 nucleotides are TGTGCCAGCAACCCTGGGACTTCCCTTCGAGGCTACACCTTC. This gives the protein CASNPGTSLRGYTF.

J is TRBJ1-2 and V is TRBV23-1, with no clear D. TRBV23-1 is classed as an ORF, of uncertain function. The V and J ends lost 0 bases and 2 bases respectively, with 7 bases between them. The CDR3 has 14 residues. The CDR3 sequence: CASSQSPRNYGYTF. CDR3 bases: TGCGCCAGCAGTCAATCCCCCAGGAACTATGGCTACACCTTC.

The rearrangement links TRBV3-1 (or the pseudogene TRBV3-2) to TRBJ2-7; D possibly corresponds to TRBD2 (5 bases). The germline V gene has CDR1 LGHDT and CDR2 YNNKEL (reference sequence). The CDR3 spans 14 residues. Trimming removed 1 base from V and 6 bases from J, with 13 bases in between. CDR3 in amino acids: CASSQVVAGVEQYF. CDR3 DNA: TGTGCCAGCAGCCAAGTGGTGGCGGGCGTCGAGCAGTACTTC.

The V gene is TRBV2, the J gene TRBJ2-1, with 12 positions matching TRBD2. The junction had 10 bases not matched to a gene; V was cut back by 4 bases and J by 9 bases. The CDR3 is made up of 16 amino acids. Germline V gene sequence: CDR1 SNHLY, CDR2 FYNNEI. CDR3 in amino acids: CASSGASGGDLTEQFF. DNA for the CDR3: TGTGCCAGCAGTGGGGCTAGCGGGGGGGACCTGACTGAGCAGTTCTTC.

There are a few counts of this clone. This rearrangement joins TRBV6-6 to TRBJ1-5; D unresolved. CDR1 is MNHNY, CDR2 SVGAGI, per germline (reference sequence). The length of the CDR3 is 15 residues. V shed 0 bases and J shed 1 base, with 7 bases lying between them. This chain's CDR3 is CASSYSGESNQPQHF. CDR3 bases: TGTGCCAGCAGTTACTCCGGGGAAAGCAATCAGCCCCAGCATTTT.

This chain uses TRBV12-5 with TRBJ1-6; TRBD1 aligns across 9 bases. CDR3 size: 16 residues. Germline CDR1 is LGHNT and CDR2 is FRNRAP. V trimming: 4 bases; J trimming: 5 bases; junction bases outside the gene matches: 6. The CDR3 DNA reads TGTGCTAGTGGTTGGGACAGGGATATACATAATTCACCCCTCCACTTT. Its translation is CASGWDRDIHNSPLHF.